The 11 T cell receptor beta chains in this list originate from one sample, sequenced in a study of blood T cell repertoires in COVID-19. Assay used: immunoSEQ multiplex PCR; TCRdb lists only in-frame clones, some missing. The sample yields 90,000 to 100,000 clones, 70% to 90% seen once. Sequencing used peripheral blood. Receptors originate from a man aged 50 to 59 with COVID-19, enrolled during active disease.

This sequence joins TRBV19 and TRBJ2-1; 7 positions match TRBD2. Looked up from germline, CDR1 is LNHDA and CDR2 is SQIVND (reference sequence). Germline trimming cut 6 bases from V and 6 bases from J; bases unmatched to any gene: 17. The CDR3 loop spans 17 amino acids. In nucleotides, the CDR3 is TGTGCCAGTAGCCAGCGGGGAATTCTCCTTTTGGGCAATGAGCAGTTCTTC. Translated: CASSQRGILLLGNEQFF.

The rearrangement uses TRBV9 and TRBJ2-2; D might be TRBD2 (6 bases). Per germline, CDR1 SGDLS and CDR2 YYNGEE. V lost 3 bases and J 5 bases, leaving 11 bases between the germline ends. The CDR3 covers 14 residues. The CDR3 sequence: CASSGGGVTGELFF. The CDR3 region has the DNA TGTGCCAGCAGCGGAGGAGGGGTGACCGGGGAGCTGTTTTTT.

CDR3 in DNA: TGTGCCAGCAGCCAAGCTGGGGACTTAATGAACACTGAAGCTTTCTTT. Encoded protein: CASSQAGDLMNTEAFF. This chain connects TRBV3-1 (or the pseudogene TRBV3-2) to TRBJ1-1, with TRBD1 as a possible D gene (5 bases). V was clipped by 1 base and J by 0 bases, with 12 bases between them. CDR1 LGHDT and CDR2 YNNKEL come from the germline V gene (reference sequence). CDR3 size: 16 residues.

The count of this clone is one. The rearrangement links TRBV20-1 to TRBJ1-5; TRBD1 matches at 8 bases. CDR3 length: 14 amino acids. Germline lookup yields CDR1 DFQATT and CDR2 SNEGSKA (reference sequence). Unmatched junction bases numbered 7, after V lost 3 bases and J lost 6 bases. The CDR3 DNA follows: TGCAGTGCTAGTTCAGGGGGCATCTCTCAGCCCCAGCATTTT. It encodes CSASSGGISQPQHF.

This sequence joins TRBV11-1 and TRBJ2-7; D possibly corresponds to TRBD1 (7 bases). V lost 8 bases to trimming and J lost 3 bases, with 11 bases between them. CDR1 and CDR2 from the germline V gene are SGHAT and FQDESV (reference sequence). The CDR3 has 12 residues. The CDR3 DNA is TGTGCCAGCGGGCAGGGGGGCTACGAGCAGTACTTC. It is translated as CASGQGGYEQYF.

The gene calls are TRBV3-1 (or the pseudogene TRBV3-2) and TRBJ1-3; possible D gene TRBD1, 5 bases. Germline V gene data show CDR1 as LGHDT and CDR2 as YNNKEL (reference sequence). The CDR3 loop spans 15 amino acids. Trimming left V 3 bases short and J 0 bases short, with 9 bases between. In DNA, the CDR3 is TGTGCCAGCAGCCAGAAGGGGAACTCTGGAAACACCATATATTTT. It encodes CASSQKGNSGNTIYF.

The rearrangement uses TRBV4-2 and TRBJ2-3; 9 positions agree with TRBD2. Trimming removed 0 bases from V and 7 bases from J; junction bases left unmatched: 8. The CDR3 spans 16 residues. Germline assignment: CDR1 LGHNA and CDR2 YNFKEQ. The DNA for the CDR3 is TGTGCCAGCAGCCAAGAGGAGCGGGGGGCCGTCAATACGCAGTATTTT. This codes for CASSQEERGAVNTQYF.

Here the CDR3 reads CASSLLTSPNTGELFF. CDR3 DNA: TGTGCCAGCAGCTTATTGACTAGTCCGAACACCGGGGAGCTGTTTTTT. The chain has TRBV7-9 and TRBJ2-2; possibly TRBD2 for D (6 bases). The CDR3 consists of 16 residues. With 2 bases removed from V and 0 bases from J, the gap between germline ends came to 10 bases. Germline lookup yields CDR1 SEHNR and CDR2 FQNEAQ (reference sequence).

The rearrangement links TRBV14 to TRBJ2-5; D remains unclear. CDR3 length: 17 residues. Germline CDR1 reads SGHDN; CDR2 reads FVKESK. Trimming cost V 0 bases and J 1 base, with 15 bases left between them. CDR3 region: CASSQDLFQALQETQYF. CDR3 in DNA: TGTGCCAGCAGCCAAGATCTTTTCCAGGCCCTCCAAGAGACCCAGTACTTC.

This chain connects TRBV29-1 to TRBJ1-1; D not resolved. The CDR3 has 12 residues. The ends were cut back, 4 bases at V and 1 base at J, with 7 bases in the middle. Germline values: CDR1 SQVTM, CDR2 ANQGSEA. The CDR3 bases are TGCAGCGTTGCTGGGCCGAACACTGAAGCTTTCTTT. Protein product: CSVAGPNTEAFF.

The chain carries TRBV6-1 and TRBJ2-1; TRBD2 agrees at 8 bases. Trimming at V came to 2 bases and at J to 4 bases, leaving 7 bases not matched to a gene. This CDR3 has 16 residues. Germline lookup yields CDR1 MNHNS and CDR2 SASEGT. DNA for the CDR3: TGTGCCAGCAGTGAAAGGTATAGCGGGATTTACAATGAGCAGTTCTTC. This gives the protein CASSERYSGIYNEQFF.